The sample holds a few counts of the clone carrying this TCR beta chain. The data were obtained in a study of beta chain features in type 1 diabetes. The overall study: Across every sample, some 110 million sorted cells were examined in total.

Blood was collected once per donor into heparin, averaging about 116 mL. Isolated RNA was reverse transcribed in full, so expressed TCRB transcripts were sequenced. Profiling relied on immunoSEQ multiplex PCR, and the TCRdb table lists in-frame clones only, not all of them. The table has about 410,000 clones, roughly 14% seen once; the top ten hold about 0.04%. The specimen was naive CD4+ T cells from blood. The sequence was collected from a man under 40 in good health.

CDR3 residues: CSAPADTQYF. The CDR3 DNA sequence: TGCAGCGCCCCTGCGGATACGCAGTATTTT. J is TRBJ2-3 and V is TRBV29-1; D not certain. Trimming cost V 7 bases and J 6 bases, with 8 bases left between them. Germline CDR1 reads SQVTM; CDR2 reads ANQGSEA. This CDR3 region has 10 residues.